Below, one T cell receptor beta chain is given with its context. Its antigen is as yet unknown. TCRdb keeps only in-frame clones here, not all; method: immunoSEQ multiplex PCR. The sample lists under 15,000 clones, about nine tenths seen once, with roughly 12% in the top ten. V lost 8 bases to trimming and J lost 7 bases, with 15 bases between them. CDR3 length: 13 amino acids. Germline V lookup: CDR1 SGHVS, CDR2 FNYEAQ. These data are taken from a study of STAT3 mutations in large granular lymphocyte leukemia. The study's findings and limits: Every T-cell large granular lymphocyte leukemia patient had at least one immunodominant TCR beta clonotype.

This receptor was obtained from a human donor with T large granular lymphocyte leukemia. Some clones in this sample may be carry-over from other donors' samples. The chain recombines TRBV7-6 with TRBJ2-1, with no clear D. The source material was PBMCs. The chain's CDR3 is CASQGPLLNEQFF. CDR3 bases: TGTGCCAGCCAAGGACCACTTCTAAATGAGCAGTTCTTC.